Here is one T cell receptor (beta chain) with its context. Its matching antigen is unknown. The V gene lost 4 bases and the J gene lost 4 bases, with 10 bases spanning the gap. CDR1 and CDR2 (germline): SEHNR, FQNEAQ (reference sequence). The CDR3 runs 13 residues. The data derive from a study of CD8 T cells in ankylosing spondylitis. General study results and limits: Among TCR beta sequences, a motif of under ten highly homologous variants appeared characteristic of ankylosing spondylitis blood. Reports say disease-linked clones showed up significantly more in matched ankylosing spondylitis synovial fluid.

MiXCR, applied by TCRdb to the 5' RACE reads, yields one record per CDR3 protein. This repertoire shows 700,000 or so distinct CDR3 sequences, around 19% found once; its top ten account for 19%. The source of this sequence is a male donor with ankylosing spondylitis. Sequences were obtained from blood, either unsorted or a sorted T cell fraction (not recorded which). J is TRBJ1-2 and V is TRBV7-9; D possibly corresponds to TRBD1 (6 bases). The CDR3 sequence is CASSSGTTYGYTF. In DNA form, the CDR3 reads TGTGCCAGCAGCTCCGGGACAACCTATGGCTACACCTTC.